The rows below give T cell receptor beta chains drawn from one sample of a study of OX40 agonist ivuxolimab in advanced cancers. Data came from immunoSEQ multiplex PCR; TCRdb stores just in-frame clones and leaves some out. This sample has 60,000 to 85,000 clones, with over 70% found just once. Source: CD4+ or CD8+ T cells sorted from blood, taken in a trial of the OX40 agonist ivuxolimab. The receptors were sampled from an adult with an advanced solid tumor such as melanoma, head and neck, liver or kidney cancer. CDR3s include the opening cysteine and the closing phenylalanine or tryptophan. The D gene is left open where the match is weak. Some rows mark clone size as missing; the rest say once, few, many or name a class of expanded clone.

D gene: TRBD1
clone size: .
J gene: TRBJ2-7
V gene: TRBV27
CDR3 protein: CASSWSLGQGYEQYF
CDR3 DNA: TGTGCCAGCAGTTGGTCCTTGGGACAGGGCTACGAGCAGTACTTC

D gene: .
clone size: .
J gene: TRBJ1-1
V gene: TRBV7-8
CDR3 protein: CASSLLFGSIGASNTEAFF
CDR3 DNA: TGTGCCAGCAGCTTACTATTTGGTAGTATCGGGGCAAGTAACACTGAAGCTTTCTTT

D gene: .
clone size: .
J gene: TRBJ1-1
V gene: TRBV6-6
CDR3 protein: CASSLEGVTEAFF
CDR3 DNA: TGTGCCAGCAGTTTAGAGGGTGTCACTGAAGCTTTCTTT

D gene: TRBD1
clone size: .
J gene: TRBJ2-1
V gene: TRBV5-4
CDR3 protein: CASSPDRAYNEQFF
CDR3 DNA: TGTGCCAGCAGCCCTGACAGGGCCTACAATGAGCAGTTCTTC

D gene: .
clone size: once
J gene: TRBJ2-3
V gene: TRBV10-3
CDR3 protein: CAIGPSTDTQYF
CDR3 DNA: TGTGCCATCGGTCCTAGCACAGATACGCAGTATTTT

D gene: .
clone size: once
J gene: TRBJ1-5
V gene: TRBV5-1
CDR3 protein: CASSPGTAHGDQPQHF
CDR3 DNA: TGCGCCAGCAGCCCCGGGACGGCTCATGGCGATCAGCCCCAGCATTTT

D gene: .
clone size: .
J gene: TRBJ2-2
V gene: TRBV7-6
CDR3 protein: CASSYTETGELFF
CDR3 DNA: TGTGCCAGCAGCTACACCGAAACCGGGGAGCTGTTTTTT

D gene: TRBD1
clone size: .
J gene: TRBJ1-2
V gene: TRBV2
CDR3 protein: CASRQQGANGYTF
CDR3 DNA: TGTGCCAGCAGACAACAGGGGGCGAATGGCTACACCTTC

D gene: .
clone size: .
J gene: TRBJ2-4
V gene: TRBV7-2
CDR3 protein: CASSMRATLAKNIQYF
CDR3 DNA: TGTGCCAGCAGCATGCGGGCTACCCTAGCCAAAAACATTCAGTACTTC

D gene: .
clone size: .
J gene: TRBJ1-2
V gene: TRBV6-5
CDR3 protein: CASNPFRGPYGYTF
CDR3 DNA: TGTGCCAGCAACCCCTTCAGGGGCCCCTATGGCTACACCTTC

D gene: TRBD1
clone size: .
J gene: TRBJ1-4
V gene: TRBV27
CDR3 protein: CASSNLLQGRIEKLFF
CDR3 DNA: TGTGCCAGCAGTAATCTATTACAGGGGCGGATCGAAAAACTGTTTTTT

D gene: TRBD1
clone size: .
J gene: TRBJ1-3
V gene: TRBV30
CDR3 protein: CAWSVQGAVGNTIYF
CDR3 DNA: TGTGCCTGGAGTGTCCAGGGGGCGGTGGGAAACACCATATATTTT

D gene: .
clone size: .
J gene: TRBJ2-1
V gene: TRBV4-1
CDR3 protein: CASSQVDLVTYNEQFF
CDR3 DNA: TGCGCCAGCAGCCAAGTAGATCTCGTGACCTACAATGAGCAGTTCTTC

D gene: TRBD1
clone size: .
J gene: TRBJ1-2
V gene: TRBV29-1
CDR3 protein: CSVEPTGDYGYTF
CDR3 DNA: TGCAGCGTAGAACCGACAGGGGACTATGGCTACACCTTC

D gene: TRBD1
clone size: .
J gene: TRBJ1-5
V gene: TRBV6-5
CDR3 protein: CASSYSGTGGQPQHF
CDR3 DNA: TGTGCCAGCAGTTACTCGGGGACAGGGGGTCAGCCCCAGCATTTT

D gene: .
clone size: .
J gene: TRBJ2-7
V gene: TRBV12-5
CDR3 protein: CASGLNPLHEQYF
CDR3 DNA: TGTGCTAGTGGTTTGAACCCTCTCCACGAGCAGTACTTC

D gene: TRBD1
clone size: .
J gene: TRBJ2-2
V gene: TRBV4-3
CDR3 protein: CASSQDYFRADRANTGELFF
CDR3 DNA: TGCGCCAGCAGCCAAGATTACTTTCGGGCAGACAGGGCGAACACCGGGGAGCTGTTTTTT

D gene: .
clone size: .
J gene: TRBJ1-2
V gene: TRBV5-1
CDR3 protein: CASREGWNYGYTF
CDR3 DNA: TGCGCCAGCAGGGAGGGTTGGAACTATGGCTACACCTTC

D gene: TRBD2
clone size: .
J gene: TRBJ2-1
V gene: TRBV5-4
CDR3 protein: CASSLAIAGFRYNEQFF
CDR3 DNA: TGTGCCAGCAGCTTGGCGATAGCGGGGTTCCGATACAATGAGCAGTTCTTC

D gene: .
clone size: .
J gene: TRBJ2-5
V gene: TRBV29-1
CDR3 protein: CSVIVGGQETQYF
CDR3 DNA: TGCAGCGTTATTGTCGGCGGTCAAGAGACCCAGTACTTC

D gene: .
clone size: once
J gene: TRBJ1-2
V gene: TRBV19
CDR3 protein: CASKDGNYGYTF
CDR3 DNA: TGTGCCAGTAAGGACGGTAACTATGGCTACACCTTC

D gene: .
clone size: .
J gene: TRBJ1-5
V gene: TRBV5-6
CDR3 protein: CASSIGLDQPQHF
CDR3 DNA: TGTGCCAGCAGTATAGGGCTAGATCAGCCCCAGCATTTT

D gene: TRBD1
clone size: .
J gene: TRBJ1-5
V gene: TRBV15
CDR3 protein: CATGGQGNQPQHF
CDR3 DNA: TGTGCCACCGGGGGACAGGGGAATCAGCCCCAGCATTTT

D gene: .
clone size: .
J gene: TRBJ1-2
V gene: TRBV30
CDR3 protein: CAWSVHGVITNYGYTF
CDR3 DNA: TGTGCCTGGAGTGTACATGGGGTGATCACTAACTATGGCTACACCTTC

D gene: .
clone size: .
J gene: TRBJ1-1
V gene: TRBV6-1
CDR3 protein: CASSEALRGSRAFF
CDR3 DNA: TGTGCCAGCAGTGAAGCGCTTCGGGGCAGCCGAGCTTTCTTT

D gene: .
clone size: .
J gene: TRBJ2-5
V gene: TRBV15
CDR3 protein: CATSRDVQPQETQYF
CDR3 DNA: TGTGCCACCAGCAGAGATGTACAGCCCCAAGAGACCCAGTACTTC

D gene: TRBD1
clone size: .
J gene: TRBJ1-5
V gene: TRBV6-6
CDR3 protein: CASSYLTGENQPQHF
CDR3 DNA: TGTGCCAGCAGTTACTTAACAGGGGAGAATCAGCCCCAGCATTTT

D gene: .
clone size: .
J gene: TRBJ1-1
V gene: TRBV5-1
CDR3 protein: CASSPPGAGDTEAFF
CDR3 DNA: TGCGCCAGCAGCCCCCCCGGGGCTGGGGACACTGAAGCTTTCTTT